The following is a T cell receptor beta chain sequence with its context. The CDR3 consists of 13 residues. Trimming cost V 7 bases and J 4 bases, with 14 bases left between them. Germline values: CDR1 MNHNS, CDR2 SASEGT. This record belongs to a study of shared clonotypes between healthy human individuals. At the deep level, the assay was run. Here immunoSEQ multiplex PCR was the method, and the copy in TCRdb shows in-frame clones only, minus some. The sample includes 2,500,000 or so clones, approximately 90% of them seen just once. The source material was naive CD4+ T cells sorted from blood. The subset denotes: CD45RA+ positively selected. The receptor was isolated from a young man in good health. This chain links TRBV6-1 with TRBJ2-7; maybe TRBD1 (5 bases). CDR3 region: CASTDRGYYEQYF. The CDR3 DNA follows: TGTGCCAGCACCGACAGAGGATATTACGAGCAGTACTTC.